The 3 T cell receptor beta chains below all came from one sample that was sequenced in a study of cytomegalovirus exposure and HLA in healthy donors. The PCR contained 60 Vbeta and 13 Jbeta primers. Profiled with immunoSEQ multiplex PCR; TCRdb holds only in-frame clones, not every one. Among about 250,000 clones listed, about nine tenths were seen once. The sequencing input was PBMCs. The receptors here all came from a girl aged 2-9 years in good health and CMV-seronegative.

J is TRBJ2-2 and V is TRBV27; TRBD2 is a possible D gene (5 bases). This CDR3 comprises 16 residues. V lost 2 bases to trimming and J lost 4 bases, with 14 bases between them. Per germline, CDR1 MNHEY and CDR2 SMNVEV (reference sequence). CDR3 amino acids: CASSLGSRRFTGELFF. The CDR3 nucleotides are TGTGCCAGCAGTTTAGGATCTAGGAGGTTCACCGGGGAGCTGTTTTTT.

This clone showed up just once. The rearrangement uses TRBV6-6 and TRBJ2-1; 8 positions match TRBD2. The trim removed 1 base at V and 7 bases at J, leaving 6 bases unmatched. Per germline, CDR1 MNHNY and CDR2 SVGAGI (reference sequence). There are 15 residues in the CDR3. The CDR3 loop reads CASSYLAGGGNEQFF. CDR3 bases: TGTGCCAGCAGTTACTTGGCGGGGGGAGGTAATGAGCAGTTCTTC.

CDR3 nucleotide sequence: TGCGCCAGCGGCAGGTCGGGAGGGGAGCTGTTTTTT. Encoded protein: CASGRSGGELFF. The chain uses TRBV5-1 and TRBJ2-2, with D possibly matching TRBD2 (5 bases). The CDR3 covers 12 residues. Germline lookup yields CDR1 SGHRS and CDR2 YFSETQ. V gave up 7 bases and J gave up 8 bases, with 12 bases separating them. Full variable domain (remainder filled in from reference TRBV5-1 and TRBJ2-2): KAGVTQTPRYLIKTRGQQVTLSCSPISGHRSVSWYQQTPGQGLQFLFEYFSETQRNKGNFPGRFSGRQFSNSRSEMNVSTLELGDSALYLCASGRSGGELFFGEGSRLTVL.